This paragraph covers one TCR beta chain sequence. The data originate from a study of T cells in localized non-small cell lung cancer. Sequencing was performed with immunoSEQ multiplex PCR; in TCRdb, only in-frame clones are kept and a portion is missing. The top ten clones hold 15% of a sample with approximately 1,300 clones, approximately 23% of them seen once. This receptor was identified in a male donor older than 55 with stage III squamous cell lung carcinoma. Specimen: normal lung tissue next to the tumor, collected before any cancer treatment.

CDR3 DNA: TGTGCCAGCAGCTTTCAAAAAAACACTGAAGCTTTCTTT. The encoded protein is CASSFQKNTEAFF. V gene TRBV6-8 combines with J gene TRBJ1-1; D gene uncertain. V was clipped by 6 bases and J by 2 bases, with 10 bases between them. This CDR3 contains 13 residues. In germline, CDR1 is MNHGY, CDR2 SAAAGT.